The 4 T cell receptor beta chains listed next were all sequenced from one sample in a study of blood T cell repertoires in COVID-19. Sequencing was performed with immunoSEQ multiplex PCR; in TCRdb, only in-frame clones are kept and a portion is missing. Here the sample spans approximately 180,000 clones, about 88% being singletons. The material sequenced was PBMCs or T cells enriched from blood (not recorded which). The receptors were sampled from a woman in her 40s with acute COVID-19.

This chain joins TRBV6-1 and TRBJ1-1; 9 bases match TRBD1. V was clipped by 2 bases and J by 3 bases; unmatched bases: 4. This CDR3 comprises 15 residues. CDR1 MNHNS and CDR2 SASEGT come from the germline V gene. CDR3 residues: CASSEFGTGYTEAFF. The CDR3 DNA reads TGTGCCAGCAGTGAATTTGGGACAGGGTACACTGAAGCTTTCTTT.

The chain combines TRBV28 with TRBJ2-2, with TRBD1 identical over 10 bases. CDR1 and CDR2 from the germline V gene are MDHEN and SYDVKM. J gave up 7 bases and V 8 bases, and 4 bases lay outside the gene matches. This CDR3 has 13 amino acids. CDR3 protein: CASEGQGFGELFF. CDR3 DNA sequence: TGTGCCAGCGAGGGACAGGGGTTCGGGGAGCTGTTTTTT.

The J gene is TRBJ2-5, the V gene TRBV7-3, with TRBD2 matching over 7 bases. Germline V gives CDR1 SGHTA, CDR2 FQGTGA. The junction had 0 bases not matched to a gene; V was cut back by 1 base and J by 4 bases. The CDR3 sequence is 13 residues long. The CDR3 protein is CASSLSGRETQYF. CDR3 nucleotides: TGTGCCAGCAGCTTAAGCGGGAGAGAGACCCAGTACTTC.

This clone has more than one count but fewer than ten. This chain connects TRBV4-2 to TRBJ1-6; a weak D match, TRBD1 (5 bases). Per germline, CDR1 LGHNA and CDR2 YNFKEQ. The CDR3 runs 17 residues. V lost 2 bases to trimming and J lost 7 bases, with 18 bases between them. The CDR3 sequence: CASSQTTGGGANSPLHF. CDR3 sequence (DNA): TGTGCCAGCAGCCAAACCACTGGGGGGGGTGCGAATTCACCCCTCCACTTT.